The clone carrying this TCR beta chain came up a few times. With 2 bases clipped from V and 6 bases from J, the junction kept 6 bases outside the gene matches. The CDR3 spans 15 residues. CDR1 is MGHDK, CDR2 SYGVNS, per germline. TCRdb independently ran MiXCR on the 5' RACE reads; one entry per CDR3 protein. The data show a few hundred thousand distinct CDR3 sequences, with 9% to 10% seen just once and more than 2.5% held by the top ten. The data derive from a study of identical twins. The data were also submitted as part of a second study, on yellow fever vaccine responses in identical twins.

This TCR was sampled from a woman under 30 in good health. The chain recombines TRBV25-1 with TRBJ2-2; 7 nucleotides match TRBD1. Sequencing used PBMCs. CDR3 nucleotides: TGTGCCAGCAGTGAACCCAGACAGGGAGCCGGGGAGCTGTTTTTT. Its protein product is CASSEPRQGAGELFF.